The rows below give T cell receptor beta chains drawn from one sample of a study of control samples from healthy donors and cancer patients. Libraries were prepared by immunoSEQ multiplex PCR; TCRdb keeps only in-frame clonotypes and omits some of them. The sample has 140,000 or so clones, 75% to 95% seen once; the top ten hold approximately 2.9%. The source material was blood. These TCRs come from a man aged 30-40 years in good health. Both conserved end residues are part of each CDR3. Clone size, where shown, is once, few, many, or a class for clones that have expanded.

J gene: TRBJ2-3
clone size: -
V gene: TRBV5-1
CDR3 protein: CASSLGIAGGKDTQYF

J gene: TRBJ2-4
clone size: -
V gene: TRBV2
CDR3 protein: CASRADRVGNIQYF

J gene: TRBJ2-3
clone size: -
V gene: TRBV7-3
CDR3 protein: CASSLRGSTDTQYF

J gene: TRBJ2-1
clone size: -
V gene: TRBV7-9
CDR3 protein: CASSLLVGYNEQFF

J gene: TRBJ1-3
clone size: -
V gene: TRBV7-3
CDR3 protein: CASSLSSGNTIYF

J gene: TRBJ2-1
clone size: few
V gene: TRBV5-5
CDR3 protein: CASSLIPGQGGNEQFF

J gene: TRBJ1-1
clone size: -
V gene: TRBV5-1
CDR3 protein: CASSLVRGGNTEAFF

J gene: TRBJ1-4
clone size: -
V gene: TRBV5-6
CDR3 protein: CASSDWGGDATNEKLFF

J gene: TRBJ2-3
clone size: -
V gene: TRBV29-1
CDR3 protein: CSVEKDTDTQYF

J gene: TRBJ2-3
clone size: -
V gene: TRBV7-8
CDR3 protein: CASSSATDTQYF

J gene: TRBJ2-7
clone size: -
V gene: TRBV6-5
CDR3 protein: CASSYRSEQYF

J gene: TRBJ1-6
clone size: -
V gene: TRBV27
CDR3 protein: CASSWGDRGPNSPLHF

J gene: TRBJ2-7
clone size: -
V gene: TRBV7-8
CDR3 protein: CASSLGYGVVEQYF

J gene: TRBJ1-5
clone size: -
V gene: TRBV2
CDR3 protein: CASKKDGQPQHF

J gene: TRBJ2-7
clone size: -
V gene: TRBV7-9
CDR3 protein: CASSTPAAYEQYF

J gene: TRBJ2-1
clone size: once
V gene: TRBV7-8
CDR3 protein: CASSSALGLDSSYNEQFF

J gene: TRBJ1-1
clone size: few
V gene: TRBV28
CDR3 protein: CASSSPPSHEAFF

J gene: TRBJ2-7
clone size: -
V gene: TRBV4-2
CDR3 protein: CASSQMTSGSSSYEQYF

J gene: TRBJ2-3
clone size: -
V gene: TRBV20-1
CDR3 protein: CSASLQGRDTQYF

J gene: TRBJ1-4
clone size: -
V gene: TRBV28
CDR3 protein: CASSPQTDANEKLFF

J gene: TRBJ2-7
clone size: once
V gene: TRBV27
CDR3 protein: CARGFFAGIEQYF

J gene: TRBJ2-3
clone size: once
V gene: TRBV7-3
CDR3 protein: CASSLNGGRTDTQYF

J gene: TRBJ2-6
clone size: -
V gene: TRBV9
CDR3 protein: CASSSRPANVLTF

J gene: TRBJ2-3
clone size: -
V gene: TRBV5-6
CDR3 protein: CASRIGADTQYF

J gene: TRBJ2-2
clone size: -
V gene: TRBV6-5
CDR3 protein: CASSPVKGGTGELFF

J gene: TRBJ2-7
clone size: -
V gene: TRBV12-5
CDR3 protein: CASGLAADARYEQYF

J gene: TRBJ2-1
clone size: -
V gene: TRBV7-9
CDR3 protein: CASSLGTGVFNEQFF

J gene: TRBJ1-1
clone size: -
V gene: TRBV5-1
CDR3 protein: CASSHGGWSLDTEAFF

J gene: TRBJ2-1
clone size: once
V gene: TRBV7-3
CDR3 protein: CASSSRDSGGYNEQFF

J gene: TRBJ2-3
clone size: once
V gene: TRBV9
CDR3 protein: CASSVGGGNTDTQYF

J gene: TRBJ2-1
clone size: -
V gene: TRBV10-1
CDR3 protein: CASTNRHPTYNEQFF

J gene: TRBJ1-1
clone size: once
V gene: TRBV10-2
CDR3 protein: CASSAGLDTEAFF